The subject of this entry is one T cell receptor beta chain. The data stem from a study of blood T cell repertoires in COVID-19. Study information: Samples of COVID-19 (acute and convalescent) were obtained from the United States, Italy and Spain. Nucleic acid was either cDNA or gDNA, and it came from T cells, B-cell-depleted T cells, or PBMCs.

Only in-frame clones appear in the TCRdb table, and some are missing; sequencing was by immunoSEQ multiplex PCR. The sample comprises 90,000 to 100,000 clones, about 80% of which are singletons, and 10% rests with the top ten. The trim removed 6 bases at V and 5 bases at J, leaving 2 bases unmatched. CDR1 DFQATT and CDR2 SNEGSKA come from the germline V gene (reference sequence). CDR3 length: 11 amino acids. V and J are TRBV20-1 and TRBJ2-7; TRBD1 aligns across 9 bases. Sequenced input: peripheral blood. This clonotype originated in a man between 70 and 80 years old with acute or convalescent COVID-19. The CDR3 loop reads CSAGQGNEQYF. CDR3 bases: TGCAGTGCCGGACAGGGGAACGAGCAGTACTTC.